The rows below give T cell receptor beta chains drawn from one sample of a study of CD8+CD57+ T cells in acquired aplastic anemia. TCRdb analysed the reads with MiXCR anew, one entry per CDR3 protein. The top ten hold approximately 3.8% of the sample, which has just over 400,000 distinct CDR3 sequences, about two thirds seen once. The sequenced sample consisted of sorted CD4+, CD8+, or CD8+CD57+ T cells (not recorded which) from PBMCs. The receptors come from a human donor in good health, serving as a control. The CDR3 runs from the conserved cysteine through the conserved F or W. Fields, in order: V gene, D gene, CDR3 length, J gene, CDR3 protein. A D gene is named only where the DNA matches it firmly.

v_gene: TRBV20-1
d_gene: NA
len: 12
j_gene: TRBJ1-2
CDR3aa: CSARATGGRDTF

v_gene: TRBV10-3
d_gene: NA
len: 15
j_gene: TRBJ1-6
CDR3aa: CAISDGYREESPLYF

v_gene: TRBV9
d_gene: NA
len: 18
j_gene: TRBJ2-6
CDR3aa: CASSVVSGEGSGANVLTF

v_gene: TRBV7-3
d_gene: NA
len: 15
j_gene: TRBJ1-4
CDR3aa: CASSFNGAATQYFFF

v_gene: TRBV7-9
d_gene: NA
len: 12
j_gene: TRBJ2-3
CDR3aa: CASSLLADTQYF

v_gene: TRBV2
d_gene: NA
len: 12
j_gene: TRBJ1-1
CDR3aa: CASSDSNTEAFF

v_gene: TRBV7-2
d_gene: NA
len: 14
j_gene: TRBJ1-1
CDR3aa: CASSLRASGGGARF

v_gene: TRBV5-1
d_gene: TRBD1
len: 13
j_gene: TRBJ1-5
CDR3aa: CASSITGDRAQHF

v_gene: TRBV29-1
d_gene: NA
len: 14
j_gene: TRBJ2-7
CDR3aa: CSVGEGGLAYEQYF

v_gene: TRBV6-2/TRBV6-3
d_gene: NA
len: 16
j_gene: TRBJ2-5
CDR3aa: CAISGGRTGSIETQYF

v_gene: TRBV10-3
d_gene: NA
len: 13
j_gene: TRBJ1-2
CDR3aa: CAISEAGIYGYTF

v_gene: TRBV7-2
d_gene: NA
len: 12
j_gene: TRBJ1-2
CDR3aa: CASSQRAYGYTF

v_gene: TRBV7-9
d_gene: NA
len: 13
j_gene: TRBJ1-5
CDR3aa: CASSQVLGQPQHF

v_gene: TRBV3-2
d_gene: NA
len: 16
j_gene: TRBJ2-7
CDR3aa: CASSHSGSGGFYEQYF

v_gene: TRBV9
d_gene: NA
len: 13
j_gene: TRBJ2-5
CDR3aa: CACSSPGAETQYF

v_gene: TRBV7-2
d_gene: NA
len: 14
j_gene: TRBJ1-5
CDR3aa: CASSLGRPDQPQHF

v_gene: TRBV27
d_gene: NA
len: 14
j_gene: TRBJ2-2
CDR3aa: CASSGGFGTGELFF

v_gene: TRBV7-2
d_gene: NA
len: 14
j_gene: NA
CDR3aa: CASSEPSGGYEQYF

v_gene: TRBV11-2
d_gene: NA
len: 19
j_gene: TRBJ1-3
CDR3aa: CASSLVPPSAGWTRNTIYF

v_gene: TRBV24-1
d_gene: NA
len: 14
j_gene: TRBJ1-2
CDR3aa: CATSDRDHENGYTF

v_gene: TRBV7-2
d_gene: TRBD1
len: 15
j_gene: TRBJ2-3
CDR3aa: CASSLGQGMLDEQYF

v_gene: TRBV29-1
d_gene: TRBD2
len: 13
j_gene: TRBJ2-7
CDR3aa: CSVLGLAGAEQYF

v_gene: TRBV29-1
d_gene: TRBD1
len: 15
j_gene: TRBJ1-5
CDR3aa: CSVGTGENSNQPQHF

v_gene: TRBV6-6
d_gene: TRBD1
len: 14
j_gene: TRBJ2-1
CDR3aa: CASSYRTGYNEQFF

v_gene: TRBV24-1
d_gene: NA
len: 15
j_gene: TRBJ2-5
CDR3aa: CATGTRTGRGETQYF

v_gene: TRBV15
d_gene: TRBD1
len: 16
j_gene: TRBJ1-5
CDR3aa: CATSRERQGAGKPQHF

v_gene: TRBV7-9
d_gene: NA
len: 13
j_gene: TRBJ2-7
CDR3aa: CASSSTRLYEQYF

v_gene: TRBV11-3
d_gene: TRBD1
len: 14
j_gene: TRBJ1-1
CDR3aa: CASSPGQGDTEAFF

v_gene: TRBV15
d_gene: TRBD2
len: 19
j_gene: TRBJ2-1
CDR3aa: CATSSRTSGGESSYNEQFF

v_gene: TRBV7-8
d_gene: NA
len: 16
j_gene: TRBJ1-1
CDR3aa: CASSLAGRINGYTAFF

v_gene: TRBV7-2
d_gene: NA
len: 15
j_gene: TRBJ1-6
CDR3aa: CASSLAPWGNSPLHF

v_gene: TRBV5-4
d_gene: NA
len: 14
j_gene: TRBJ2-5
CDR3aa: CASSVPGSKETQYF

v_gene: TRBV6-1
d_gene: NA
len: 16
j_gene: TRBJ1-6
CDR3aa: CASSRDRNDADSPLHF

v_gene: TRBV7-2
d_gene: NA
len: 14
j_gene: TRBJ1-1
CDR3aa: CASSPDSWNTPAFF

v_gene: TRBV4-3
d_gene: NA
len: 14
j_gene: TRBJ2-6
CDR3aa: CASTPDSGANVLTF

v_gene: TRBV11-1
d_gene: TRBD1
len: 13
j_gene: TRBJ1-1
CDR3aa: CASTTGTGGEAFF

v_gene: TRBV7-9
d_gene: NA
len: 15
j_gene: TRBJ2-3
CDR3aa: CASTKLTGAGSAQYF

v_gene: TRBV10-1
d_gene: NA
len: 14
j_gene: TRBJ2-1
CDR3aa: CASSLGGRYNEQFF

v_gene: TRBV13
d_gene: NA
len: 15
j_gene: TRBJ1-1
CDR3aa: CASSSGYRLDNNSFF

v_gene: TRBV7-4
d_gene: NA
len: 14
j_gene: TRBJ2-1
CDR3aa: CASSAIGAPLQQFF

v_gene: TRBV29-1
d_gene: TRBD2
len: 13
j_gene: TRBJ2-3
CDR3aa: CSLAGAGADTQYF

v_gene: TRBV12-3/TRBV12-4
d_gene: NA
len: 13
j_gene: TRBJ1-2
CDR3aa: CASTFAGESGYTF

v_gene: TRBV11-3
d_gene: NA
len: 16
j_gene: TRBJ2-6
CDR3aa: CASSFGFGTGANVLTF

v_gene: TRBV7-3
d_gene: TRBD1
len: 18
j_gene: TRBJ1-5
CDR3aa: CASSQGPGGQGGDQPQHF

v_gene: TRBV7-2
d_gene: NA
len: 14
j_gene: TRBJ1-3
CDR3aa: CASSLGSDGNTIYF

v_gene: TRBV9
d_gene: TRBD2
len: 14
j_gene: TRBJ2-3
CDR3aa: CASRLSGGANEQYF

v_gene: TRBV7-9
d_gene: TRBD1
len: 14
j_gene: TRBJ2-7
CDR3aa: CASSLVRTGSDEQF

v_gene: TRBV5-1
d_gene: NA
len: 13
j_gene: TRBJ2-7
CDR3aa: CASSLEGTEEQYF

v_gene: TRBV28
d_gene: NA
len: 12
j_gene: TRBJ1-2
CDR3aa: CASSLLSYGYTF

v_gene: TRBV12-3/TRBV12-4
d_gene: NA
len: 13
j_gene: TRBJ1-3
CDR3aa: CASSLGGRNTIYF

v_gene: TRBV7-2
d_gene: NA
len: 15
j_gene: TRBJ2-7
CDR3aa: CASSFVGRGDGEQYF

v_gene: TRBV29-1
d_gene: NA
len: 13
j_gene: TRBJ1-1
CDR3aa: CSAERTANTEAFF

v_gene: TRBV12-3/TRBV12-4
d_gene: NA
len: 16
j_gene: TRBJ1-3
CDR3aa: CASRRGGRDAGNTIYF

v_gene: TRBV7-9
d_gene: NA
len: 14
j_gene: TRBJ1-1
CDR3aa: CASSLGGGDTDASF

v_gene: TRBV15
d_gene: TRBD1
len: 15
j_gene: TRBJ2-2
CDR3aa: CATSRVQGVTGELFF